The 7 T cell receptor beta chains in this list originate from one sample, sequenced in a study of beta chain features in type 1 diabetes (dated 2018 in TCRdb). Beyond this particular receptor, the publication reports: In all four CD4+ subsets, TCRB CDR3 length was moderately but significantly shorter in type 1 diabetes patients.

These TCRs are of unknown antigen specificity. The receptor library was made with the immunoSEQ multiplex PCR assay. The entire amount of isolated RNA was reverse transcribed using the High Capacity cDNA Reverse Transcription Kit, so the sequenced TCRB transcripts were expressed ones. TCRdb mirrors the immuneACCESS table, restricted to in-frame sequences. Some clones are absent from its copies; in checked studies, under half trace to an unresolved V gene, and the reason for the others is unknown. This sample lists 680,000 or so clones; over 10% were detected once. The ten top clones hold approximately 0.02% of the sample. The sample comprised naive CD4+ T cells from blood. The cell subset or site label corresponds to: true naive CD4+ T cells. The receptors come from a man younger than 35 with type 1 diabetes.

This rearrangement joins TRBV7-9 to TRBJ1-5, with TRBD1 matching 9 bases. This CDR3 is 15 amino acids long. From germline, CDR1 is SEHNR and CDR2 FQNEAQ (reference sequence). V trimming: 1 base; J trimming: 5 bases; junction bases outside the gene matches: 3. Written as DNA, the CDR3 is TGTGCCAGCAGCTTAGGGGGACAGGGAGATCAGCCCCAGCATTTT. This codes for CASSLGGQGDQPQHF.

This clone has only a few counts. The chain joins TRBV7-2 to TRBJ2-1, with 13 bases that match TRBD2. CDR3 length: 15 amino acids. V lost 5 bases, J lost 8 bases, and 6 bases stayed unmatched. Germline assignment: CDR1 SGHTA and CDR2 FQGNSA. The CDR3 DNA is TGTGCCAGCAGCATAGGGACTAGCGGGGTGTATGAGCAGTTCTTC. Its protein is CASSIGTSGVYEQFF.

V gene TRBV4-1 combines with J gene TRBJ2-5; TRBD1 matches 7 bases. Trimming removed 0 bases from V and 5 bases from J; junction bases left unmatched: 9. The CDR3 length is 16 residues. CDR1 and CDR2 (germline): MGHRA, YSYEKL. CDR3 bases: TGCGCCAGCAGCCAAGATCTGAGCCCGACAGGGGAGACCCAGTACTTC. This translates into CASSQDLSPTGETQYF.

This clone was picked up a small number of times. The chain is built from TRBV13 and TRBJ2-7; D tentatively fits TRBD1 or TRBD2 (5 bases each). Germline V gene sequence: CDR1 PRHDT, CDR2 FYEKMQ (reference sequence). This CDR3 comprises 15 residues. Trimming shortened V by 1 base and J by 2 bases, and 12 bases separated the two germline ends. The CDR3 protein is CASSLAGDGAYEQYF. CDR3 nucleotide sequence: TGTGCCAGCAGCTTAGCCGGGGACGGAGCCTACGAGCAGTACTTC.

In this sample, this clone turned up a few times. The gene calls are TRBV7-9 and TRBJ2-5; D is possibly TRBD2 (5 bases). V lost 7 bases to trimming and J lost 1 base, with 10 bases between them. The CDR3 sequence is 13 residues long. From germline, CDR1 is SEHNR and CDR2 FQNEAQ (reference sequence). CDR3 region: CASNDYSQETQYF. In DNA, the CDR3 is TGTGCCAGCAATGACTACAGCCAAGAGACCCAGTACTTC.

This clone showed up just a few times. This chain connects TRBV5-6 to TRBJ1-5, with D uncertain. V lost 1 base to trimming and J lost 7 bases, with 12 bases between them. Per germline, CDR1 SGHDT and CDR2 YYEEEE. The CDR3 has 14 amino acids. CDR3 bases: TGTGCCAGCAGCTTGACGGGCTTTGGGCAGCCCCAGCATTTT. It is translated as CASSLTGFGQPQHF. Looking up the rest from reference TRBV5-6 and TRBJ1-5 gives the full variable domain: DAGVTQSPTHLIKTRGQQVTLRCSPKSGHDTVSWYQQALGQGPQFIFQYYEEEERQRGNFPDRFSGHQFPNYSSELNVNALLLGDSALYLCASSLTGFGQPQHFGDGTRLSIL.

The chain couples TRBV5-4 to TRBJ1-1, with D uncertain. This CDR3 region has 15 residues. Germline V gene lookup returns CDR1 SGHNT and CDR2 YYREEE (reference sequence). V lost 2 bases and J 1 base, leaving 12 bases between the germline ends. CDR3 in amino acids: CASSFTGRGNTEAFF. The CDR3 DNA follows: TGTGCCAGCAGCTTTACGGGCCGAGGGAACACTGAAGCTTTCTTT.